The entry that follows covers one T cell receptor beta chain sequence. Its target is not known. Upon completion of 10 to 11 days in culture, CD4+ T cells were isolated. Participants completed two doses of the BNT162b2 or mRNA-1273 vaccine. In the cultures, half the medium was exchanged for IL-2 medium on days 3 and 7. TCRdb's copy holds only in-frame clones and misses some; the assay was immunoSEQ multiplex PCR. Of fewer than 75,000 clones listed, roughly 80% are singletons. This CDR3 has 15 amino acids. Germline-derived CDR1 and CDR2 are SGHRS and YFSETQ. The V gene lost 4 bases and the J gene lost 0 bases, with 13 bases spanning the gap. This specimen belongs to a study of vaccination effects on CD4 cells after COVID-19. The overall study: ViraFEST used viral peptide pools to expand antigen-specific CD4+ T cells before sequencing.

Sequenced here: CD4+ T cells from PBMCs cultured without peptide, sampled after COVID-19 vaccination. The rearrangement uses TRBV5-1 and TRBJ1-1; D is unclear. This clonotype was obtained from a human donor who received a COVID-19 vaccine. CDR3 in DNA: TGCGCCAGCAGCCCTGGACCGCGGGTGAACACTGAAGCTTTCTTT. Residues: CASSPGPRVNTEAFF.